This T cell receptor beta chain appears in the sequencing data of a study of cytomegalovirus exposure and HLA in healthy donors. The CDR3 runs 15 residues. Germline V gene data show CDR1 as SQVTM and CDR2 as ANQGSEA. The V segment lost 3 bases and the J segment 6 bases; nucleotides outside the gene matches: 7. Details on this clone: Its specificity is unknown.

Overall study results and limits: In a later analysis, an Asian-associated ancestry cluster reportedly showed fewer N-insertions than the approximately 670-donor mean. Later genetic work tied a missense DCLRE1C variant to beta-chain V and J trimming.

Vbeta (60) and Jbeta (13) primers were used in the PCR. The repertoire was sequenced with immunoSEQ multiplex PCR; TCRdb's copy has only in-frame clones and lacks some. The data contain about 120,000 clones, about three quarters of them seen just once; the ten biggest clones take up 2% to 3%. The chain employs TRBV29-1 and TRBJ2-1; 11 positions match TRBD1. The receptor was derived from a female donor in good health and CMV-seronegative. Sequenced material: PBMCs. CDR3 protein: CSVERRDRGSNEQFF. In nucleotides, the CDR3 is TGCAGCGTTGAGAGGAGGGACAGGGGGAGCAATGAGCAGTTCTTC.